This T cell receptor beta chain is drawn from a study of blood T cell repertoires in COVID-19. The overall study: Material from acute and convalescent COVID-19 was sourced from the United States, Italy and Spain. PBMCs, B-cell-depleted T cells, or T cells provided the cDNA or gDNA that made up the material.

Per the original methods: Reference gene primer amplification yielded estimated nucleated cell counts. Clones were sequenced by immunoSEQ multiplex PCR, and TCRdb holds only the in-frame ones, with some missing. For V, J and clone size, that table is used; D and trimming come from the DNA. In the table there are under 200,000 clones, 76% of which are singletons. The germline CDR1 and CDR2 sequences are SNHLY and FYNNEI. V was pared by 3 bases and J by 6 bases, with 14 bases between. CDR3 size: 14 residues. The chain is built from TRBV2 and TRBJ1-1, with D unclear. The sample consisted of peripheral blood. This receptor was identified in a woman of 80 years or more with acute or convalescent COVID-19. CDR3 protein: CASSDETAAAEAFF. DNA of the CDR3: TGTGCCAGCAGTGATGAGACCGCGGCAGCTGAAGCTTTCTTT.